This TCR beta chain appears in the sequencing data of a study of T cells in Graves' hyperthyroidism and ophthalmopathy. Using RNA transcripts as the source, TCR beta CDR3 regions were amplified. An initial round of RT-PCR targeting the TCR CDR3 relied on the HTBI primer set. Each CDR3 protein is one row after TCRdb ran MiXCR on the multiplex PCR reads. In the table there are 550,000 to 800,000 distinct CDR3 sequences, around 16% of which are singletons. Germline CDR1 and CDR2: MDHEN and SYDVKM. V was pared by 5 bases and J by 5 bases, with 13 bases of the junction left unmatched. CDR3 length: 17 residues.

Sample: blood. The chain has TRBV28 and TRBJ2-5; 11 nucleotides align to TRBD2. The TCR sequence derives from a middle-aged man with Graves' hyperthyroidism. The CDR3 reads CASSRGTSGSPVETQYF. In DNA form, the CDR3 reads TGTGCCAGCAGTCGAGGGACTAGCGGATCTCCGGTGGAGACCCAGTACTTC.